The source of this TCR beta chain is a study of T cell responses to AZD1222 COVID-19 vaccine. Study conclusions and caveats: Donors in the cohort were predominantly white British and more often female, and clonal diversity was possibly underestimated. Recipients of AZD1222 seropositive at baseline numbered only 6 or 7. Spike-specific TCR breadth and depth went up after people got two AZD1222 doses.

Samples with a second dose at about 4 or about 12 weeks were pooled together. The data were produced by immunoSEQ multiplex PCR, yet TCRdb's version contains in-frame clones alone and is incomplete. Of 150,000 to 250,000 clones detected, about 89% appear once; the ten largest clones hold around 3.6%. Comment on this clone: Antigen unknown.

The V gene's germline CDR1 is SGHNT and CDR2 YENEEA. V shed 1 base, J shed 5 bases, and the junction held 13 bases outside the gene matches. This CDR3 spans 18 amino acids. The material was peripheral blood, obtained 28 days after the second AZD1222 dose. The clonotype comes from an adult who received the AZD1222 COVID-19 vaccine. This chain links TRBV11-3 with TRBJ2-7; 11 bases align to TRBD1. The CDR3 sequence is CASSLALIGTGGFDEQYF. In DNA form, the CDR3 reads TGTGCCAGCAGCTTAGCGCTTATAGGGACAGGGGGTTTTGACGAGCAGTACTTC.